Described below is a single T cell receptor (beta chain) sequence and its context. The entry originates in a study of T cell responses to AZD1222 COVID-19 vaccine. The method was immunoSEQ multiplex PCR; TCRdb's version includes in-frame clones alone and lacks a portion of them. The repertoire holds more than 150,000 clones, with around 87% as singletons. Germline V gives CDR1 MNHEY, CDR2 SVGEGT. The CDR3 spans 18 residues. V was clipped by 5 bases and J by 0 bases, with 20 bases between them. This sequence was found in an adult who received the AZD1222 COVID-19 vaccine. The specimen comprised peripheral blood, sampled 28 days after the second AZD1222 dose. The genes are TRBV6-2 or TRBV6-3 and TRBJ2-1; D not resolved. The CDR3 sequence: CASSPYLGRMSSYNEQFF. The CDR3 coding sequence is TGTGCCAGCAGTCCCTATTTAGGGCGGATGAGCTCCTACAATGAGCAGTTCTTC.